Listed below are T cell receptor beta chains from one sample, sequenced in a study of radiotherapy plus CTLA-4 blockade in lung cancer. Clones were sequenced by immunoSEQ multiplex PCR, and TCRdb holds only the in-frame ones, with some missing. The repertoire holds 55,000 to 80,000 clones, approximately 80% seen once, with around 4.8% in the top ten. Material: peripheral blood, obtained from a patient treated with radiotherapy plus ipilimumab. These receptors originate from a human donor with non-small cell lung cancer who had a complete response to radiotherapy plus ipilimumab. Each CDR3 is given with its conserved first and last residue. A D gene is named only where the DNA matches it firmly. Where a row states a size, it is once, few, many or the class of an expanded clone; other rows omit it.

j_call,v_call,d_call,clone_size,cdr3_nt,cdr3_aa
TRBJ2-1,TRBV5-4,TRBD1,NA,TGTGCCAGCAGCTTGGGCAACAGGGGTTTTGATGAGCAGTTCTTC,CASSLGNRGFDEQFF
TRBJ1-4,TRBV9,NA,NA,TGTGCCAGCAGCCCACGAGAGGGAACTAATGAAAAACTGTTTTTT,CASSPREGTNEKLFF
TRBJ1-5,TRBV5-1,NA,NA,TGCGCCAGCAGCTTGGGGTCAGCGAGCAATCAGCCCCAGCATTTT,CASSLGSASNQPQHF
TRBJ2-2,TRBV14,NA,NA,TGTGCCAGCAGCCTTTTGGTCACCGGGGAGCTGTTTTTT,CASSLLVTGELFF
TRBJ1-5,TRBV6-5,TRBD1,once,TGTGCCAGCAGGACAGGGGGCGTGGGTCAGCCCCAGCATTTT,CASRTGGVGQPQHF
TRBJ2-6,TRBV2,NA,NA,TGTGCCAGCAGGCCCCCAGAGGGTAGGAGCGCCAACGTCCTGACTTTC,CASRPPEGRSANVLTF
TRBJ2-7,TRBV7-2,TRBD2,few,TGTGCCAGCAGCTTAACCGCGGGGGGGCGTTTCTACGAGCAGTACTTC,CASSLTAGGRFYEQYF
TRBJ2-5,TRBV2,NA,few,TGTGCCAGCAGTGATTTAGGGGGTCGGGAGACCCAGTACTTC,CASSDLGGRETQYF
TRBJ2-1,TRBV4-2,TRBD2,NA,TGTGCCAGCAGCCAAGGGGAGGGAGGGTTGGTAGAGCAGTTCTTC,CASSQGEGGLVEQFF
TRBJ1-3,TRBV30,TRBD1,NA,TGTGCCTGGAGTGGGGACAGGGGAAACACCATATATTTT,CAWSGDRGNTIYF
TRBJ1-1,TRBV18,NA,NA,TGTGCCAGCTCGTCCGGTCAGAACACTGAAGCTTTCTTT,CASSSGQNTEAFF
TRBJ1-1,TRBV11-2,NA,NA,TGTGCCAGCAGCTTATATGGGGGACCGGGATGGACTGAAGCTTTCTTT,CASSLYGGPGWTEAFF
TRBJ2-7,TRBV6-6,NA,NA,TGTGCCAGCAGTTACCCTGGAAGCTCCTACGAGCAGTACTTC,CASSYPGSSYEQYF
TRBJ2-3,TRBV15,NA,NA,TGTGCCACCAGCAGACCAACGAGGGATACGCAGTATTTT,CATSRPTRDTQYF
TRBJ2-5,TRBV19,NA,NA,TGTGCCAGTAGTATAGTTTGGTTGAGGACAGCTGGGGAGACCCAGTACTTC,CASSIVWLRTAGETQYF
TRBJ1-2,TRBV7-2,TRBD1,NA,TGTGCCAGCAGCGCGCGGGGACAGGGGTATGGCTACACCTTC,CASSARGQGYGYTF